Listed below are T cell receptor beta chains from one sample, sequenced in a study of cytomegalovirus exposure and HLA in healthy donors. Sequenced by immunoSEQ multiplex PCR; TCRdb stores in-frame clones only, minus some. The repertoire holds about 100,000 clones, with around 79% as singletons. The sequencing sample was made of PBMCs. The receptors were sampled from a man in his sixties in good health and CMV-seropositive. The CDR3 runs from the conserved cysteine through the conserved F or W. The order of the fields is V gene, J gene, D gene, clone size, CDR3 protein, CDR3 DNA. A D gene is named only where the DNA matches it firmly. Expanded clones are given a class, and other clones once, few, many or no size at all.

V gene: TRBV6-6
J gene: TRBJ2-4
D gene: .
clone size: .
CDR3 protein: CASTGSLAKNIQYF
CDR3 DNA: TGTGCCAGCACGGGGTCCCTAGCCAAAAACATTCAGTACTTC

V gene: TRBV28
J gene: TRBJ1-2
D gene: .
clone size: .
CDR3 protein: CASSFYGYGYTF
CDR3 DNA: TGTGCCAGCAGTTTCTACGGCTATGGCTACACCTTC

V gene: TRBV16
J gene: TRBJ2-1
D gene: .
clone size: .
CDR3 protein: CASSQAYYNEQFF
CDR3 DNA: TGTGCCAGCAGCCAGGCTTACTACAATGAGCAGTTCTTC

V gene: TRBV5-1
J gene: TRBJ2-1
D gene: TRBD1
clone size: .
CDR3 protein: CASSFAGQGYEQFF
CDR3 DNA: TGCGCCAGCAGCTTTGCCGGACAGGGGTATGAGCAGTTCTTC

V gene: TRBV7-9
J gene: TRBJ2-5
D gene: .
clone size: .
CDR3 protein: CASSLIVWRQVEETQYF
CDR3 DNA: TGTGCCAGCAGCTTAATAGTTTGGCGACAGGTAGAAGAGACCCAGTACTTC

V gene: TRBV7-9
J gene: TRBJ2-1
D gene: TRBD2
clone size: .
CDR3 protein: CASSPPGLVSNEQFF
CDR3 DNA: TGTGCCAGCAGCCCCCCGGGACTAGTATCCAATGAGCAGTTCTTC

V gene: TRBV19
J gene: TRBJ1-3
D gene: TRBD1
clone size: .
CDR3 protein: CASSQDRGRNTIYF
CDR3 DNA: TGTGCCAGTAGCCAGGACAGGGGGCGAAACACCATATATTTT

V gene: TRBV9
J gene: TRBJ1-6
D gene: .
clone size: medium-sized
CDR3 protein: CASSGQRKGSPLHF
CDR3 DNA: TGTGCCAGCAGCGGGCAGCGAAAGGGGTCACCCCTCCACTTT

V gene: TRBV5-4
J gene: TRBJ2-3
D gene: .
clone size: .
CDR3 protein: CASSARQGRGDTQYF
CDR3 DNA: TGTGCCAGCAGCGCCAGACAGGGGAGGGGAGATACGCAGTATTTT

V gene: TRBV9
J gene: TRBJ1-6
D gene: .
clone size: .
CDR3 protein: CASSATSGAGSPLHF
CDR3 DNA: TGTGCCAGCAGCGCGACGTCAGGGGCCGGTTCACCCCTCCACTTT

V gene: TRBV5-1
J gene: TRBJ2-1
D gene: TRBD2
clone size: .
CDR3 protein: CASRASGGENNEQFF
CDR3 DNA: TGCGCCAGCAGGGCTAGCGGGGGGGAAAACAATGAGCAGTTCTTC

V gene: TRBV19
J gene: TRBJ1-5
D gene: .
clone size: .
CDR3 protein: CASSETADNQPQHF
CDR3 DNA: TGTGCCAGTAGTGAGACAGCCGACAATCAGCCCCAGCATTTT

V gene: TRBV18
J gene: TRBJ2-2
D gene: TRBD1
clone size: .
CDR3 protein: CASSRPGQGNTGELFF
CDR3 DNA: TGTGCCAGCTCACGTCCGGGACAGGGGAACACCGGGGAGCTGTTTTTT

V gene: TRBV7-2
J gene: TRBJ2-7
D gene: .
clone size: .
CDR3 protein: CASSLGVASALRGEQYF
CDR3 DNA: TGTGCCAGCAGCTTAGGTGTAGCATCAGCGCTCAGGGGCGAGCAGTACTTC

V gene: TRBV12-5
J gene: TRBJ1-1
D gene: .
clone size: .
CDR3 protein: CASGPRGGSTEAFF
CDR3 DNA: TGTGCTAGTGGACCACGTGGGGGGAGCACTGAAGCTTTCTTT